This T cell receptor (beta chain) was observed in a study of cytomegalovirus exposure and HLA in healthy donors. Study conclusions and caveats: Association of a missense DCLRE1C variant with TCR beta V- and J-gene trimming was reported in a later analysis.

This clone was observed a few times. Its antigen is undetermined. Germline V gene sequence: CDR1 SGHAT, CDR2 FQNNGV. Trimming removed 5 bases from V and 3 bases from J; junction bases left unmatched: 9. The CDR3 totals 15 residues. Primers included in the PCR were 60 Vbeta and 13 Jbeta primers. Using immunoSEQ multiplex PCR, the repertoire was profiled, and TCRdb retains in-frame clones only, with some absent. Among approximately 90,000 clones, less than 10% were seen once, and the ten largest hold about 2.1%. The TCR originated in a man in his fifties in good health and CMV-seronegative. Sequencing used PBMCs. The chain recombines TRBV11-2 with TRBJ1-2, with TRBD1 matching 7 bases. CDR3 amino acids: CASSPWTGLDYGYTF. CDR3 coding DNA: TGTGCCAGCAGCCCATGGACAGGCCTAGACTATGGCTACACCTTC.